These 14 T cell receptor beta chains originate from one sample sequenced in a study of blood T cells in healthy people across ages. A second PCR, run for roughly 7 to 12 cycles, used a sample-barcoded 5' primer plus a J-beta primer mix. TCRdb passed the 5' RACE reads through MiXCR, listing each CDR3 protein once. The profile shows about 640,000 distinct CDR3 sequences, roughly 53% of them singletons. Sequences were obtained from blood. These receptors all come from a man aged 55 to 70 in good health.

The table lists this clonotype with a few counts. This chain links TRBV25-1 with TRBJ2-3; the D is unclear. V lost 1 base to trimming and J lost 1 base, with 3 bases between them. CDR1 is MGHDK and CDR2 is SYGVNS in the germline V gene. There are 13 residues in the CDR3. The CDR3 here is CASSEFGTDTQYF. CDR3 in DNA: TGTGCCAGCAGTGAATTTGGCACAGATACGCAGTATTTT. Full variable domain (remainder filled in from reference TRBV25-1 and TRBJ2-3): EADIYQTPRYLVIGTGKKITLECSQTMGHDKMYWYQQDPGMELHLIHYSYGVNSTEKGDLSSESTVSRIRTEHFPLTLESARPSHTSQYLCASSEFGTDTQYFGPGTRLTVL.

The chain employs TRBV4-3 and TRBJ2-1; no definite D call. The J call may be in error: the DNA end matches TRBJ2-7 better. The germline V gene has CDR1 LGHNA and CDR2 YSLEER. The CDR3 loop spans 15 amino acids. The CDR3 DNA follows: TGCGCCAGCAGCCAAGATCCAGGCGCCTACAATGAGCAGTACTTC. Translation: CASSQDPGAYNEQYF.

This chain connects TRBV12-5 to TRBJ2-4, with 10 bases matching TRBD1. The J call may not be correct, given that the DNA end is closer to TRBJ2-7. The germline CDR1 and CDR2 sequences are LGHNT and FRNRAP. The CDR3 has 16 residues. The CDR3 nucleotides read TGTGCTAGTGGTTTGGCCCTCGGACAGGGGGGATACGAGCAGTACTTC. Protein sequence: CASGLALGQGGYEQYF.

The rearrangement links TRBV29-1 to TRBJ2-7; a weak D match, TRBD1 (6 bases). Germline-derived CDR1 and CDR2 are SQVTM and ANQGSEA. V was cut by 5 bases and J by 3 bases, with 14 bases left in between. The CDR3 extends over 13 amino acids. The CDR3 DNA sequence: TGCAGCGTTAGGGTAGGGGGTAACTACGAGCAGTACTTC. Protein sequence: CSVRVGGNYEQYF.

The chain couples TRBV7-2 to TRBJ2-2; TRBD1 aligns across 8 bases. CDR1 and CDR2 (germline): SGHTA, FQGNSA. V gave up 2 bases and J gave up 5 bases; unmatched junction bases: 7. The CDR3 spans 16 residues. The CDR3 nucleotides read TGTGCCAGCAGCTTACGGCCTGACAGGGGAACCGGGGAGCTGTTTTTT. Translation gives CASSLRPDRGTGELFF.

Remarks on this clonotype: A much bigger clone sits one base away, suggesting this may be a read error. This sequence joins TRBV5-1 and TRBJ2-5; D possibly corresponds to TRBD2 (6 bases). The germline gives CDR1 SGHRS, CDR2 YFSETQ. This CDR3 contains 14 residues. With 2 bases removed from V and 5 bases from J, the gap between germline ends came to 13 bases. The CDR3, as DNA: TGCGCCAGCAGCTTAGCCCTAAGCGGGGAGACCCAGTACTTC. This sequence encodes CASSLALSGETQYF.

This rearrangement joins TRBV10-3 to TRBJ2-3; 7 bases align to TRBD1. The CDR3 has 12 amino acids. Germline CDR1 ENHRY, CDR2 SYGVKD. The J segment lost 4 bases and the V segment lost 9 bases, leaving 4 bases of the junction unmatched. The CDR3 DNA is TGTGCCATAGGGACAGCATCAGATACGCAGTATTTT. Its protein is CAIGTASDTQYF.

The rearrangement joins TRBV10-3 to TRBJ1-6; 7 nucleotides agree with TRBD1. The length of the CDR3 is 19 residues. Germline-derived CDR1 and CDR2 are ENHRY and SYGVKD. V was pared by 0 bases and J by 5 bases, with 13 bases of the junction left unmatched. CDR3 sequence: CAISESPLIYDRDNSPLHF. The CDR3 DNA is TGTGCCATCAGTGAGTCGCCATTAATTTACGACAGGGATAATTCACCCCTCCACTTT.

This chain joins TRBV5-1 and TRBJ2-5, with a tentative D call TRBD1 (5 bases). V was pared by 3 bases and J by 0 bases, with 12 bases between. There are 15 residues in the CDR3. The germline V gene encodes CDR1 SGHRS and CDR2 YFSETQ. The CDR3, as DNA: TGCGCCAGCAGCTCTCAAACAGGATACCAAGAGACCCAGTACTTC. Translated, it gives CASSSQTGYQETQYF.

This chain joins TRBV28 and TRBJ2-7, with D unresolved. V was pared by 5 bases and J by 9 bases, with 14 bases between. Per germline, CDR1 MDHEN and CDR2 SYDVKM. The CDR3 length is 12 residues. The CDR3 DNA reads TGTGCCAGCAGTCCCCGGGCCTCGGGGCAGTACTTC. Translated, it gives CASSPRASGQYF.

About this clonotype itself: Germline and junction disagree at one end, which may indicate a read error. This chain connects TRBV29-1 to TRBJ1-1; the D gene is possibly TRBD1 (5 bases). This CDR3 is 13 amino acids long. CDR1 SQVTM and CDR2 ANQGSEA come from the germline V gene. Here the CDR3 reads CSVEGHLNTEAFF. In nucleotides, the CDR3 is TGCAGCGTCGAAGGACACCTGAACACTGAAGCTTTCTTT.

This rearrangement joins TRBV21-1 to TRBJ1-6; the D segment call TRBD1 is taken from the table without a DNA check. TRBV21-1 is annotated as a pseudogene. The CDR3 runs 17 residues. CDR3 loop: CASSDQGGVPYNSPLHF. In DNA, the CDR3 is TGTGCCAGCAGCGACCAGGGGGGGGTACCCTATAATTCACCCCTCCACTTT.

The CDR3 protein is CSAEGSGGAQETQYF. CDR3 in DNA: TGCAGTGCAGAGGGTAGCGGGGGGGCACAGGAGACCCAGTACTTC. This rearrangement joins TRBV20-1 to TRBJ2-5; 11 positions match TRBD2. With 6 bases clipped from V and 5 bases from J, the junction kept 11 bases outside the gene matches. This CDR3 region has 15 residues. The germline CDR1 and CDR2 sequences are DFQATT and SNEGSKA (reference sequence).

This clonotype turned up a few times. J is TRBJ2-2 and V is TRBV20-1; perhaps D is TRBD1 or TRBD2 (7 bases each). Trimming cost V 6 bases and J 0 bases, with 14 bases left between them. Per the germline V gene, CDR1 is DFQATT and CDR2 is SNEGSKA (reference sequence). This CDR3 spans 15 amino acids. Here the CDR3 DNA reads TGCAGTGCCCCAGGGGGGGGGGCGAACACCGGGGAGCTGTTTTTT. Protein product: CSAPGGGANTGELFF.